Below are 28 T cell receptor beta chains sequenced from a single sample in a study of T cells after yellow fever vaccination. MiXCR, run by TCRdb on the 5' RACE reads, gives a single entry per CDR3 protein. The repertoire consists of fewer than 450,000 distinct CDR3 sequences, with 11% occurring once and the leading ten covering around 20%. The specimen was PBMCs, collected on the day of the first yellow fever vaccination. These receptors all stem from a man younger than 35 who received the YFV17D yellow fever vaccine.

The chain joins TRBV27 to TRBJ2-1, with 9 bases that match TRBD1. The ends lost 7 bases at V and 7 bases at J; junction bases unmatched: 11. The CDR3 is 15 amino acids. Germline-derived CDR1 and CDR2 are MNHEY and SMNVEV (reference sequence). The CDR3 DNA reads TGTGCCAGCACCACGGGACAGGGTCCTTCTAATGAGCAGTTCTTC. This translates into CASTTGQGPSNEQFF.

This clonotype was counted a few times. V and J are TRBV11-2 and TRBJ1-1; the D is unclear. Trimming pared 0 bases from V and 2 bases from J, leaving 16 bases between. From germline, CDR1 is SGHAT and CDR2 FQNNGV. The CDR3 length is 17 residues. The CDR3 protein is CASSLDPRKGGNTEAFF. The CDR3 coding sequence is TGTGCCAGCAGCTTAGATCCGCGAAAGGGTGGTAACACTGAAGCTTTCTTT.

The genes are TRBV12-3 or TRBV12-4 and TRBJ2-5, with D uncertain. V lost 5 bases and J 5 bases, leaving 12 bases between the germline ends. The CDR3 extends over 13 amino acids. CDR3 DNA: TGTGCCAGCAGTCTCGTCAGGCGGGAGACCCAGTACTTC. Amino acid sequence: CASSLVRRETQYF.

This clonotype was observed at least ten times. In DNA form, the CDR3 reads TGCAGCGTTGAGCCCGGGACTAGAGAGACCCAGTACTTC. It specifies CSVEPGTRETQYF. The chain has TRBV29-1 and TRBJ2-5, with 8 bases that match TRBD2. This CDR3 comprises 13 residues. Germline V gives CDR1 SQVTM, CDR2 ANQGSEA. V shed 3 bases, J shed 4 bases, and the junction held 4 bases outside the gene matches.

J is TRBJ2-7 and V is TRBV9; TRBD2 agrees at 7 bases. The CDR3 covers 15 residues. Unmatched junction bases numbered 12, after V lost 4 bases and J lost 5 bases. Germline V gene sequence: CDR1 SGDLS, CDR2 YYNGEE. CDR3 sequence reads: CASSPSGLVTDEQYF. CDR3 sequence (DNA): TGTGCCAGCAGCCCGTCAGGACTAGTAACCGACGAGCAGTACTTC.

In its sample, this clonotype was seen a few times. The chain is built from TRBV7-9 and TRBJ2-5; D is undetermined. Per germline, CDR1 SEHNR and CDR2 FQNEAQ (reference sequence). This CDR3 region has 15 residues. Deletions cut 1 base from V and 2 bases from J, with 11 bases between. CDR3 sequence: CASSLVRAGQETQYF. The CDR3 region has the DNA TGTGCCAGCAGCTTAGTAAGGGCAGGACAAGAGACCCAGTACTTC. Drawing the rest from reference TRBV7-9 and TRBJ2-5, the complete variable domain is DTGVSQNPRHKITKRGQNVTFRCDPISEHNRLYWYRQTLGQGPEFLTYFQNEAQLEKSRLLSDRFSAERPKGSFSTLEIQRTEQGDSAMYLCASSLVRAGQETQYFGPGTRLLVL.

The chain employs TRBV6-5 and TRBJ1-3; D possibly corresponds to TRBD1 (5 bases). The CDR3 sequence is 15 residues long. The V gene lost 6 bases and the J gene lost 0 bases, with 12 bases spanning the gap. In germline, CDR1 is MNHEY, CDR2 SVGAGI. CDR3 in amino acids: CASRYDSYSGNTIYF. The CDR3 region has the DNA TGTGCCAGCAGATACGACAGCTACTCTGGAAACACCATATATTTT.

This clonotype was detected only a few times. V usage is TRBV10-1 and J usage is TRBJ1-2; no clear D. The CDR3 contains 13 residues. From germline, CDR1 is WNHNN and CDR2 SYGVQD (reference sequence). Trimming removed 8 bases at V and 4 bases at J, with 14 bases between. The CDR3 DNA sequence: TGCGCCAGCCCCCAAGACAAACCCTATGGCTACACCTTC. Translated: CASPQDKPYGYTF.

This clonotype appeared many times. The gene calls are TRBV18 and TRBJ2-1; 11 nucleotides match TRBD2. CDR3 size: 19 residues. V shed 6 bases and J 4 bases; nucleotides not matched to a gene: 17. Germline V CDR1 and CDR2: KGHSH, LQKENI. CDR3 sequence (DNA): TGTGCCAGCTCCCCAAACCTAGCGGGGGGCTGGGGACTGTACAATGAGCAGTTCTTC. Residues: CASSPNLAGGWGLYNEQFF.

This clonotype was observed many times. The rearrangement uses TRBV10-3 and TRBJ2-7; TRBD2 aligns across 10 bases. CDR3 length: 17 amino acids. The germline V gene encodes CDR1 ENHRY and CDR2 SYGVKD. The V gene end was trimmed by 0 bases and the J gene end by 0 bases; junction bases not matched to a gene: 5. CDR3 in amino acids: CAISESLAGDHSYEQYF. The CDR3 coding sequence is TGTGCCATCAGTGAGTCGCTAGCGGGGGACCACTCCTACGAGCAGTACTTC.

This clonotype was seen ten or more times. V is TRBV20-1 and J is TRBJ2-7; D is possibly TRBD2 (6 bases). Per germline, CDR1 DFQATT and CDR2 SNEGSKA (reference sequence). This CDR3 contains 13 residues. Here the CDR3 reads CILSGGKGYEQYV. For the CDR3, the DNA is TGCATCCTCTCTGGGGGGAAAGGATACGAGCAGTACGTC.

This chain joins TRBV5-1 and TRBJ2-3; the match to TRBD2 covers 8 bases. This CDR3 has 17 amino acids. Per germline, CDR1 SGHRS and CDR2 YFSETQ. V trimming: 0 bases; J trimming: 0 bases; junction bases outside the gene matches: 6. Written as DNA, the CDR3 is TGCGCCAGCAGCTTGGGGGCCAGCGGGGGCAGCACAGATACGCAGTATTTT. Amino acids: CASSLGASGGSTDTQYF.

The chain uses TRBV20-1 and TRBJ2-3; no clear D gene. The CDR3 extends over 12 amino acids. Between the trimmed V and J ends, which lost 3 bases and 4 bases, there was a span of 8 bases. Germline loops: CDR1 DFQATT, CDR2 SNEGSKA (reference sequence). CDR3 sequence (DNA): TGCAGTGCTAGTAGTAGTCCAGATACGCAGTATTTT. It encodes CSASSSPDTQYF.

This clonotype was seen more than once but under ten times. The chain employs TRBV7-6 and TRBJ2-5, with a weak D call TRBD2 (5 bases). Between the trimmed V and J ends, which lost 2 bases and 5 bases, there was a span of 12 bases. Per germline, CDR1 SGHVS and CDR2 FNYEAQ. The CDR3 length is 14 residues. Written as DNA, the CDR3 is TGTGCCAGCAGCTTAAGGATATCGGGGGAGACCCAGTACTTC. This encodes CASSLRISGETQYF.

This clonotype was observed a handful of times. The chain recombines TRBV6-1 with TRBJ2-7; 9 bases are shared with TRBD1. V lost 10 bases to trimming and J lost 4 bases; unmatched junction nucleotides: 8. This CDR3 has 13 residues. Germline CDR1 reads MNHNS; CDR2 reads SASEGT. CDR3 protein: CANTTQGAYEQYV. The CDR3, as DNA: TGTGCCAACACAACACAGGGGGCTTACGAGCAGTACGTC.

The chain uses TRBV7-2 and TRBJ1-1; tentative D call: TRBD1 (5 bases). The germline V gene encodes CDR1 SGHTA and CDR2 FQGNSA. The CDR3 runs 11 residues. V was pared by 5 bases and J by 11 bases, with 12 bases between. CDR3 sequence: CASSPWDGAFF. In DNA form, the CDR3 reads TGTGCCAGCAGCCCCTGGGACGGCGCTTTCTTT.

This clonotype appeared a few times. CDR3 region: CASSFRQVDYTF. CDR3 DNA: TGTGCCAGCAGTTTTAGACAGGTCGACTACACCTTC. This sequence joins TRBV28 and TRBJ1-2, with D possibly matching TRBD1 (6 bases). CDR3 length equals 12 residues. Trimming left V 3 bases short and J 10 bases short, with 12 bases between. Germline loops: CDR1 MDHEN, CDR2 SYDVKM.

This clonotype was counted at least ten times. The rearrangement links TRBV5-1 to TRBJ2-5; TRBD2 agrees at 11 bases. V gave up 3 bases and J gave up 3 bases; unmatched junction bases: 4. Germline V CDR1 and CDR2: SGHRS, YFSETQ. This CDR3 is 15 amino acids long. The CDR3, as DNA: TGCGCCAGCAGCTCTTCGACTAGCGGGAAAGAGACCCAGTACTTC. It specifies CASSSSTSGKETQYF.

Only a few counts were recorded for this clonotype. CDR3 bases: TGCAGTGGGGCAGGCCAGGGTCAGCCCCAGCATTTT. Amino acids: CSGAGQGQPQHF. The V and J genes are TRBV20-1 and TRBJ1-5; TRBD1 is a possible D gene (5 bases). Between the trimmed V and J ends, which lost 7 bases and 6 bases, there was a span of 13 bases. CDR3 length: 12 residues. Germline CDR1 and CDR2: DFQATT and SNEGSKA (reference sequence).

The CDR3 loop is CASSLAGSVSDEQYF. CDR3 in DNA: TGTGCCAGCAGCTTGGCAGGGAGCGTGAGCGACGAGCAGTACTTC. The chain employs TRBV5-4 and TRBJ2-7, with D perhaps assigned TRBD1 or TRBD2 (5 bases each). From germline, CDR1 is SGHNT and CDR2 YYREEE (reference sequence). V lost 0 bases and J 5 bases, leaving 15 bases between the germline ends. The CDR3 spans 15 residues.

The rearrangement joins TRBV25-1 to TRBJ1-2, with D perhaps matching TRBD1 (6 bases). Germline V gene data show CDR1 as MGHDK and CDR2 as SYGVNS. The CDR3 is 14 residues long. The V end lost 1 base, the J end lost 6 bases, and 12 bases lay between the germline ends. The CDR3 DNA sequence: TGTGCCAGCAGTGAATTAGGGGGGCCGGATGGCTACACCTTC. Its protein product is CASSELGGPDGYTF.

This rearrangement joins TRBV20-1 to TRBJ1-5; the D gene is possibly TRBD1 (5 bases). V gave up 2 bases and J gave up 0 bases, with 14 bases separating them. Per germline, CDR1 DFQATT and CDR2 SNEGSKA (reference sequence). This CDR3 has 16 amino acids. This CDR3 reads CSARTRDGISNQPQHF. CDR3 bases: TGCAGTGCTAGAACCCGGGACGGGATTAGCAATCAGCCCCAGCATTTT.

On this clonotype itself: Compared with germline, one end of the junction differs, possibly owing to a read error. The J gene is TRBJ2-2, the V gene TRBV6-2 or TRBV6-3; no definite D call. The CDR3 has 13 residues. Germline V lookup: CDR1 MNHEY, CDR2 SVGEGT. The CDR3 reads CARSLGFPGELFF. The CDR3 region has the DNA TGTGCCAGAAGTTTGGGGTTTCCCGGGGAGCTGTTTTTT.

CDR3 DNA: TGTGCCAGCAGTTACAGGGGACTCCTCCCCTCAGAGACCCAGTACTTC. Translating gives CASSYRGLLPSETQYF. This chain uses TRBV6-5 with TRBJ2-5, with a tentative D call TRBD2 (6 bases). The CDR3 runs 16 residues. Trimming shortened V by 2 bases and J by 4 bases, and 17 bases separated the two germline ends. The V gene's germline CDR1 is MNHEY and CDR2 SVGAGI.

This clonotype was observed at least ten times. The chain links TRBV5-1 to TRBJ1-1; D perhaps matches TRBD1 (5 bases). The CDR3 totals 14 residues. Germline V gene lookup returns CDR1 SGHRS and CDR2 YFSETQ. Trimming took 2 bases from V and 4 from J, leaving 12 bases between them. Written as DNA, the CDR3 is TGCGCCAGCAGCTTCCTAGAGGGGACCACTGAAGCTTTCTTT. Translated, it gives CASSFLEGTTEAFF.

V gene TRBV6-5 combines with J gene TRBJ2-1; 10 nucleotides match TRBD2. The CDR3 totals 17 residues. The V and J ends lost 0 bases and 6 bases, in that order; junction bases with no gene match: 8. The germline V gene encodes CDR1 MNHEY and CDR2 SVGAGI. In DNA, the CDR3 is TGTGCCAGCAGTTACTCCTCAGCGGGGGGGGCCCCCAATGAGCAGTTCTTC. Protein: CASSYSSAGGAPNEQFF.

The rearrangement links TRBV9 to TRBJ2-3, with 10 bases fitting TRBD1. V dropped 4 bases and J dropped 5; count of bases not matched to a gene: 10. The germline V gene has CDR1 SGDLS and CDR2 YYNGEE. This CDR3 is built from 16 residues. The CDR3 region has the DNA TGTGCCAGCAGCCCCCGACAGGGGGCAATTGGAGATACGCAGTATTTT. Its protein is CASSPRQGAIGDTQYF.

This clonotype was recorded a few times. One end of the junction is discordant with germline, which a read error may explain. The CDR3 DNA is TGTGCCAGCACTCTTCAATCCGGGACACCCATCTTC. Its protein product is CASTLQSGTPIF. The gene calls are TRBV12-3 or TRBV12-4 and TRBJ2-7, with a possible D match to TRBD1 (6 bases). The CDR3 has 12 residues.